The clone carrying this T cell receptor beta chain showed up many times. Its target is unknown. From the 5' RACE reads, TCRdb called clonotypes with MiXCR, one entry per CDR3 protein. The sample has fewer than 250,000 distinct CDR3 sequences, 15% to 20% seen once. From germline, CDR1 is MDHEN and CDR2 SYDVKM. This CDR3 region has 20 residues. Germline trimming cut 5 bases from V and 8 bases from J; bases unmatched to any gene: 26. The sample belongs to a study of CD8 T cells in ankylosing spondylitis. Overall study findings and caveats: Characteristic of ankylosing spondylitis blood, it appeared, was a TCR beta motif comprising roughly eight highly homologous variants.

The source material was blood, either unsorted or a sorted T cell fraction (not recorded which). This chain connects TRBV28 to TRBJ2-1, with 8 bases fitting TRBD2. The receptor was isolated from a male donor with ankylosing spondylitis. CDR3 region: CASSPSDSGIPPWGVDEQFF. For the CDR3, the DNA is TGTGCCAGCAGTCCCTCGGATAGCGGGATTCCTCCGTGGGGAGTCGATGAGCAGTTCTTC.